Listed below are T cell receptor beta chains from one sample, sequenced in a study of metastatic and nonmetastatic thyroid tumors. TCRdb re-called the PCR reads via MiXCR. In the table there are 10,000 to 15,000 clones, 20% to 25% of which are singletons. The sequenced sample was blood. The receptor set was obtained from a female donor with papillary thyroid cancer or a benign thyroid nodule (not recorded which). Some clones in this sample may be carry-over from other donors' samples. CDR3s include the opening cysteine and the closing phenylalanine or tryptophan. Each record gives: clone size, V gene, D gene, J gene, CDR3 protein, CDR3 DNA. The D gene is left open where the match is weak. Size tells how often a clone was seen (once, few, many) or the class of an expanded clone, and some rows leave it out.

>medium-sized|TRBV11-2|.|TRBJ2-5
CASSLSISFQETQYF
TGTGCCAGCAGCTTAAGTATCTCGTTCCAAGAGACCCAGTACTTC
>many|TRBV5-7|.|TRBJ2-7
CASSYDSYEQYF
TGTGCCAGCAGCTACGACAGCTACGAGCAGTACTTC
>many|TRBV2|TRBD1|TRBJ1-1
CASNRATGRVPNTEAFF
TGTGCCAGCAATCGGGCGACAGGGAGGGTTCCGAACACTGAAGCTTTCTTT
>.|TRBV5-1|.|TRBJ2-1
CASSLDPDNEQFF
TGCGCCAGCAGCTTGGATCCTGACAATGAGCAGTTCTTC
>many|TRBV4-1|TRBD1|TRBJ1-6
CASSQDPGQGQSPLHF
TGCGCCAGCAGCCAAGACCCGGGACAGGGCCAATCACCCCTCCACTTT
>medium-sized|TRBV10-3|TRBD1|TRBJ1-2
CANRGGLYGYTF
TGTGCCAACAGGGGGGGGCTTTATGGCTACACCTTC
>many|TRBV9|.|TRBJ2-7
CASSPGSYHYEQYF
TGTGCCAGCAGCCCCGGGTCGTACCACTACGAGCAGTACTTC
>.|TRBV4-1|.|TRBJ1-6
CASSQVLRGPRGSPLHF
TGCGCCAGCAGCCAAGTGCTCCGGGGCCCGAGGGGATCACCCCTCCACTTT
>many|TRBV7-8|TRBD1|TRBJ1-6
CASSTRQGAYNSPLHF
TGTGCCAGCAGCACGCGACAGGGGGCCTATAATTCACCCCTCCACTTT
>few|TRBV12-3/TRBV12-4|.|TRBJ2-7
CASRLTGAVEQYF
TGTGCCAGCCGCTTGACAGGCGCGGTCGAGCAGTACTTC
>.|TRBV11-1|.|TRBJ2-1
CASSLVGRSYSEQFF
TGTGCCAGCAGCCTCGTGGGGAGGTCCTACAGTGAGCAGTTCTTC
>few|TRBV27|TRBD1|TRBJ1-1
CASREGTGGAMNTEAFF
TGTGCCAGCAGGGAAGGGACAGGGGGAGCTATGAACACTGAAGCTTTCTTT
>few|TRBV2|.|TRBJ2-7
CASSESAFYEQYF
TGTGCCAGCAGTGAATCGGCCTTCTACGAGCAGTACTTC
>.|TRBV9|.|TRBJ1-1
CASSGSNTEAFF
TGTGCCAGCAGCGGGTCCAACACTGAAGCTTTCTTT
>once|TRBV20-1|.|TRBJ1-5
CSASNQPNQPQHF
TGCAGTGCTAGTAATCAGCCCAATCAGCCCCAGCATTTT
>.|TRBV18|.|TRBJ2-5
CASSPTEETQYF
TGTGCCAGCTCACCAACTGAAGAGACCCAGTACTTC
>medium-sized|TRBV2|TRBD2|TRBJ2-1
CASRLAGEQFF
TGTGCCAGCAGACTAGCGGGGGAGCAGTTCTTC
>.|TRBV5-1|TRBD2|TRBJ2-3
CASIPTSPADTQYF
TGCGCCAGCATCCCGACTAGCCCGGCAGATACGCAGTATTTT
>many|TRBV29-1|.|TRBJ2-1
CSVEVGGQFF
TGCAGCGTTGAGGTTGGGGGGCAGTTCTTC
>.|TRBV9|.|TRBJ1-1
CASSVGALGASTVTEAFF
TGTGCCAGCAGCGTAGGTGCCTTGGGGGCCTCCACGGTCACTGAAGCTTTCTTT
>many|TRBV29-1|.|TRBJ1-1
CSVAWGRTKNTEAFF
TGCAGCGTTGCTTGGGGCAGGACCAAGAACACTGAAGCTTTCTTT
>medium-sized|TRBV28|.|TRBJ2-6
CAVHGESGANVLTF
TGTGCCGTCCATGGGGAAAGTGGGGCCAACGTCCTGACTTTC
>many|TRBV5-1|TRBD1|TRBJ2-7
CASRRTGALYEQYF
TGCGCCAGCAGGCGGACAGGGGCCCTCTACGAGCAGTACTTC
>.|TRBV6-1|.|TRBJ1-5
CASSPRALCIQPQHF
TGTGCCAGCAGCCCCAGAGCATTGTGCATTCAGCCCCAGCATTTT
>.|TRBV7-2|TRBD2|TRBJ2-7
CASSLRLTGGLSYEQYF
TGTGCCAGCAGCTTAAGGCTAACGGGGGGACTCTCCTACGAGCAGTACTTC
>many|TRBV3-1|TRBD1|TRBJ1-1
CASSQDLQGAAEAFF
TGTGCCAGCAGCCAAGATCTACAGGGGGCAGCCGAAGCTTTCTTT
>many|TRBV29-1|TRBD1|TRBJ2-1
CSVEGQGDEQFF
TGCAGCGTTGAAGGGCAGGGGGATGAGCAGTTCTTC
>few|TRBV4-1|TRBD2|TRBJ2-3
CASSSGLAGGRPDTQYF
TGCGCCAGCAGCAGCGGTCTAGCGGGGGGGCGGCCAGATACGCAGTATTTT
>medium-sized|TRBV2|.|TRBJ1-6
CASSEQGRNSPLHF
TGTGCCAGCAGTGAACAGGGTAGGAATTCACCCCTCCACTTT
>many|TRBV19|TRBD2|TRBJ2-1
CASGNRAAGLAGGNEQFF
TGTGCCAGTGGCAACAGGGCCGCGGGACTAGCGGGAGGTAATGAGCAGTTCTTC
>few|TRBV5-4|TRBD2|TRBJ2-5
CASSLRLAGKETQYF
TGTGCCAGCAGCTTGCGGCTAGCGGGGAAAGAGACCCAGTACTTC
>many|TRBV4-2|.|TRBJ2-2
CASSQIASGVGTGELFF
TGTGCCAGCAGCCAAATAGCGTCGGGAGTTGGGACCGGGGAGCTGTTTTTT
>many|TRBV9|.|TRBJ2-5
CASSVPGPQETQYF
TGTGCCAGCAGCGTACCGGGACCCCAAGAGACCCAGTACTTC
>many|TRBV11-2|.|TRBJ2-5
CASSFIMGRRETQYF
TGTGCCAGCAGCTTCATAATGGGGCGACGAGAGACCCAGTACTTC
>.|TRBV6-1|.|TRBJ1-3
CASRGSGFFGNTIYF
TGTGCCAGCAGAGGGAGCGGATTTTTCGGAAACACCATATATTTT
>.|TRBV4-1|.|TRBJ1-1
CASSRNTGAEAFF
TGCGCCAGCAGCCGGAATACAGGAGCTGAAGCTTTCTTT
>many|TRBV30|.|TRBJ2-5
CAWRGTQETQYF
TGTGCCTGGAGAGGGACTCAAGAGACCCAGTACTTC
>medium-sized|TRBV12-3/TRBV12-4|TRBD1|TRBJ2-5
CASSYAGQGKTQYF
TGTGCCAGCAGCTACGCCGGACAGGGAAAGACCCAGTACTTC
>medium-sized|TRBV6-1|TRBD2|TRBJ2-3
CASSAQRGGPDTQYF
TGTGCCAGCAGCGCCCAGCGGGGGGGGCCAGATACGCAGTATTTT
>many|TRBV11-2|TRBD2|TRBJ2-6
CATLASGSGANVLTF
TGTGCCACTCTCGCTAGCGGCTCTGGGGCCAACGTCCTGACTTTC
>few|TRBV6-1|.|TRBJ2-2
CASSDRDTGELFF
TGTGCCAGCAGTGACAGGGACACCGGGGAGCTGTTTTTT
>.|TRBV20-1|.|TRBJ2-5
CSATASSQDTQYF
TGCAGTGCTACAGCAAGCAGCCAAGATACCCAGTACTTC
>medium-sized|TRBV20-1|.|TRBJ1-2
CSAQRGYGYTF
TGCAGTGCTCAAAGGGGCTATGGCTACACCTTC